The source of this T cell receptor (beta chain) is a study of OX40 agonist ivuxolimab in advanced cancers. Study-wide context: Ivuxolimab is a fully human IgG2 antibody that activates OX40 (CD134). It was permissible to have had prior anti-PD-1, anti-PD-L1 or anti-CTLA-4 therapy, and around 43% had some.

Study-level points and caveats: Mean expanded clone counts were higher in CD8+ than CD4+ T cells. Normalized T-cell clonal expansion was also low in a subset of nonresponders.

Comments on this clone: Its target is unknown.

Here immunoSEQ multiplex PCR was the method, and the copy in TCRdb shows in-frame clones only, minus some. The data contain approximately 69,000 clones, around 86% of them seen just once; the ten biggest clones take up about 0.75%. This TCR was recovered from an adult with an advanced solid tumor such as melanoma, head and neck, liver or kidney cancer. The input for sequencing was CD4+ or CD8+ T cells sorted from blood, taken in a trial of the OX40 agonist ivuxolimab.

The CDR3 reads CASSEAQELYEQYF. CDR3 DNA sequence: TGTGCCAGCAGTGAAGCGCAAGAACTCTACGAGCAGTACTTC. The chain has TRBV6-1 and TRBJ2-7; D not certain. The germline V gene has CDR1 MNHNS and CDR2 SASEGT. Trimming pared 0 bases from V and 3 bases from J, leaving 9 bases between. The CDR3 totals 14 residues.